This TCR beta chain came from a study of OX40 agonist ivuxolimab in advanced cancers. Study in general: Earlier anti-PD-1, anti-PD-L1 or anti-CTLA-4 therapy was permitted; 35% to 50% had received some.

Here immunoSEQ multiplex PCR was the method, and the copy in TCRdb shows in-frame clones only, minus some. The sample includes around 64,000 clones, 80% to 95% seen only once; the top ten take over 6%. CDR1 and CDR2 from the germline V gene are KGHSH and LQKENI. CDR3 length equals 16 residues. The V gene lost 2 bases and the J gene lost 5 bases, with 16 bases spanning the gap. The sequencing used CD4+ or CD8+ T cells sorted from blood, collected in a trial of the OX40 agonist ivuxolimab. This TCR was sampled from an adult with an advanced solid tumor such as melanoma, head and neck, liver or kidney cancer. This sequence joins TRBV18 and TRBJ1-5; D possibly corresponds to TRBD1 (5 bases). The CDR3: CASSPTGVGSDQPQHF. In DNA form, the CDR3 reads TGTGCCAGCTCACCAACAGGCGTGGGGAGCGATCAGCCCCAGCATTTT.